This is a list of T cell receptor beta chains from one sample in a study of PD-L1 blockade in urothelial cancer. Only in-frame clones appear in the TCRdb table, and some are missing; sequencing was by immunoSEQ multiplex PCR. Of roughly 44,000 clones in the sample, roughly 82% were seen once. Specimen: PBMCs, collected around atezolizumab (anti-PD-L1) treatment. The receptor set was obtained from a man aged 70 or older with urothelial cancer. The CDR3 runs from the conserved cysteine through the conserved F or W. D genes are given only for firm matches. Clone size is not always given. Where it is, it says once, few, many or a class for expanded clones.

V	D	J	size	CDR3	DNA
TRBV10-3	NA	TRBJ2-1	few	CAIQVLGLEGGEQFF	TGTGCCATCCAAGTATTGGGACTCGAAGGTGGTGAGCAGTTCTTC
TRBV7-9	TRBD1	TRBJ1-2	NA	CASSQDRASGYTF	TGTGCCAGCAGTCAGGACAGGGCCTCTGGCTACACCTTC
TRBV7-2	NA	TRBJ2-5	once	CASSPQGNQETQYF	TGTGCCAGCAGCCCGCAGGGCAATCAAGAGACCCAGTACTTC
TRBV9	TRBD1	TRBJ2-6	once	CASPTVVGTGYHPGANVLTF	TGTGCCAGCCCGACGGTAGTAGGGACAGGGTATCACCCTGGGGCCAACGTCCTGACTTTC
TRBV7-8	TRBD2	TRBJ2-1	NA	CASSLRLAGGAYNEQFF	TGTGCCAGCAGCTTAAGACTAGCGGGAGGCGCCTACAATGAGCAGTTCTTC
TRBV7-2	NA	TRBJ2-5	NA	CASSLGGAGETQYF	TGTGCCAGCAGCTTGGGGGGGGCCGGGGAGACCCAGTACTTC
TRBV28	TRBD2	TRBJ2-3	NA	CASSLERGDSDTQYF	TGTGCCAGCAGTCTAGAGCGGGGGGATTCAGATACGCAGTATTTT
TRBV7-2	TRBD1	TRBJ1-5	NA	CASSSDRGGNQPQHF	TGTGCCAGCAGCTCAGACAGGGGAGGCAATCAGCCCCAGCATTTT
TRBV4-1	TRBD2	TRBJ2-3	NA	CASSHPSAGEGDTQYF	TGCGCCAGCAGCCATCCCTCAGCGGGAGAGGGGGATACGCAGTATTTT
TRBV29-1	TRBD1	TRBJ1-2	NA	CSVSGTGNFGYGYTF	TGCAGCGTTTCCGGGACAGGGAATTTTGGCTATGGCTACACCTTC
TRBV9	NA	TRBJ2-5	NA	CASSRTVQETQYF	TGTGCCAGCAGCAGAACAGTTCAAGAGACCCAGTACTTC